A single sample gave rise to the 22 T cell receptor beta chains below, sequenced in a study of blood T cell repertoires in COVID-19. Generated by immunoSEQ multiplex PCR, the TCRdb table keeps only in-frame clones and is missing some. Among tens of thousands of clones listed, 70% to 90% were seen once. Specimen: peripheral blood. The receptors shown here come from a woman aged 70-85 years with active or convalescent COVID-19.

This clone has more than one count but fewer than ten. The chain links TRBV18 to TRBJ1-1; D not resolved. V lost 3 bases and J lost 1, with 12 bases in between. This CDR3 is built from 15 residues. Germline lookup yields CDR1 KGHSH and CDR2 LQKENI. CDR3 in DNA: TGTGCCAGCTCACCCGGGATGGAGGGGAACACTGAAGCTTTCTTT. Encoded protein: CASSPGMEGNTEAFF.

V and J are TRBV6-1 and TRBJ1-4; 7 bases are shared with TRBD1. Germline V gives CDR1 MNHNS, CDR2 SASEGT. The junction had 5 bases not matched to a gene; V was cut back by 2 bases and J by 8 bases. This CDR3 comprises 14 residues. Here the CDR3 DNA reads TGTGCCAGCAGTGAAAAGGGGGCGGGAGAAAAACTGTTTTTT. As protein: CASSEKGAGEKLFF.

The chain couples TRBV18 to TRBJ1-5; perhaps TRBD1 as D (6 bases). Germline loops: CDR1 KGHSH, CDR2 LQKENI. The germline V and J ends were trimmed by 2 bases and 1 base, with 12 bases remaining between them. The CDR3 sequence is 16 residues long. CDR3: CASSPTGFLSNQPQHF. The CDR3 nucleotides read TGTGCCAGCTCACCAACAGGGTTTTTGAGCAATCAGCCCCAGCATTTT.

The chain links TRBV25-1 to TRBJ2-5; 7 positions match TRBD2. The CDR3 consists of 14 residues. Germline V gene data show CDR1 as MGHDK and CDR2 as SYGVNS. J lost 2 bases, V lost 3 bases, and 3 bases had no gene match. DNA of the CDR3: TGTGCCAGCAGTGAGTTCGGGGGGCAAGAGACCCAGTACTTC. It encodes CASSEFGGQETQYF.

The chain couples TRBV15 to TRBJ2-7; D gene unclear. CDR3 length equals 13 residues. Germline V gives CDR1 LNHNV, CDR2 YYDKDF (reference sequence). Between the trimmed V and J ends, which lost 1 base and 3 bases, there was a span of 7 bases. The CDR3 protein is CATSRGQNYEQYF. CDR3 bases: TGTGCCACCAGCAGAGGGCAAAACTACGAGCAGTACTTC.

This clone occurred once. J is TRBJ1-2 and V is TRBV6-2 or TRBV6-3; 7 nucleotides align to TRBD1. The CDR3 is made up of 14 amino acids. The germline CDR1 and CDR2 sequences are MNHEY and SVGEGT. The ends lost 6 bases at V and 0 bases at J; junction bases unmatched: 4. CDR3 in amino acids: CASSGTVTNYGYTF. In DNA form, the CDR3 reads TGTGCCAGCAGCGGGACAGTCACTAACTATGGCTACACCTTC.

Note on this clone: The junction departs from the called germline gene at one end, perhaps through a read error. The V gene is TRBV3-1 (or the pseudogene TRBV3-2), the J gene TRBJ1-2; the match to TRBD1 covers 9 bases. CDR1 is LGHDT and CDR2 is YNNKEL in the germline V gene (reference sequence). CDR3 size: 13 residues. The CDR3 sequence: CASSQGDRDIPNF. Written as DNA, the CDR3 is TGTGCCAGCAGCCAAGGGGACAGGGATATTCCTAACTTC.

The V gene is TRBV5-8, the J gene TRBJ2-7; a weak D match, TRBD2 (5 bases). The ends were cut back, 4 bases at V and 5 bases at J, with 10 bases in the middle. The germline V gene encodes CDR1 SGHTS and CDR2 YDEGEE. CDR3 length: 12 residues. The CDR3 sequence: CASSPRAHEQYF. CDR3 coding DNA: TGTGCCAGCAGCCCGAGGGCCCACGAGCAGTACTTC.

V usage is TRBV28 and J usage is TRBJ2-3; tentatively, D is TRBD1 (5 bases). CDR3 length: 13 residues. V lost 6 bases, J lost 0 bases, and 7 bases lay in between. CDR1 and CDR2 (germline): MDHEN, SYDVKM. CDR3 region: CASRTASTDTQYF. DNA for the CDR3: TGTGCCAGCAGGACAGCCAGCACAGATACGCAGTATTTT.

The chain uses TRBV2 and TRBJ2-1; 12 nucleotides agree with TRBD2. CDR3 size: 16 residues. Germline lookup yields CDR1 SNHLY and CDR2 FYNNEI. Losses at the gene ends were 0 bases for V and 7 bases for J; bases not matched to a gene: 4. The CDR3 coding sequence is TGTGCCAGCAGTGAAGCACGTCTAGCGGGGGGGAATGAGCAGTTCTTC. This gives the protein CASSEARLAGGNEQFF.

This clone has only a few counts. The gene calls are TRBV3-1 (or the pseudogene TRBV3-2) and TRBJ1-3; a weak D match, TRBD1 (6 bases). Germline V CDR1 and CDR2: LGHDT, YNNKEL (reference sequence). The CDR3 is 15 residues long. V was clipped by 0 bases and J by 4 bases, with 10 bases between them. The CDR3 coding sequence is TGTGCCAGCAGCCAAGATACAGGGACCGGAAACACCATATATTTT. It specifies CASSQDTGTGNTIYF.

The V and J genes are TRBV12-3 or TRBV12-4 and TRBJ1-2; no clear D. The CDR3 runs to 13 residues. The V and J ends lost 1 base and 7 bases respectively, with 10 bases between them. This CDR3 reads CASSLGTRGGYTF. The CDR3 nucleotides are TGTGCCAGCAGTTTAGGGACTCGGGGTGGCTACACCTTC.

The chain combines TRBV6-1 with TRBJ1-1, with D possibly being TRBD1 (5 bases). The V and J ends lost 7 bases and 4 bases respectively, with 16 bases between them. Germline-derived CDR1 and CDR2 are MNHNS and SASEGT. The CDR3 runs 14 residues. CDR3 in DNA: TGTGCCAGCACCTTACGGGGGGTTGGCACTGAAGCTTTCTTT. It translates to CASTLRGVGTEAFF.

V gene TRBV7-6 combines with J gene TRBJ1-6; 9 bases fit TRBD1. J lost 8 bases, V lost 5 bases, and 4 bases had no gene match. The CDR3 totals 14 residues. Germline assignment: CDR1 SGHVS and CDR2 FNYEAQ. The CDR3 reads CASSPDRGYSPLHF. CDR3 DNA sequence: TGTGCCAGCAGCCCGGACAGGGGATATTCACCCCTCCACTTT. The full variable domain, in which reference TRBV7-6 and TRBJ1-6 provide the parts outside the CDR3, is GAGVSQSPRYKVTKRGQDVALRCDPISGHVSLYWYRQALGQGPEFLTYFNYEAQQDKSGLPNDRFSAERPEGSISTLTIQRTEQRDSAMYRCASSPDRGYSPLHFGNGTRLTVT.

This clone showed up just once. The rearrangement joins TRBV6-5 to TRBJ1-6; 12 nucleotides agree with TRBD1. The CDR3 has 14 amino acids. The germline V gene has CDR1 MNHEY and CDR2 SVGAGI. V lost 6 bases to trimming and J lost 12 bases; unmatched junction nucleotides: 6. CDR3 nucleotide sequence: TGTGCCAGCAGCACCGGGACAGGGGGCGTACCCCTCCACTTT. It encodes CASSTGTGGVPLHF.

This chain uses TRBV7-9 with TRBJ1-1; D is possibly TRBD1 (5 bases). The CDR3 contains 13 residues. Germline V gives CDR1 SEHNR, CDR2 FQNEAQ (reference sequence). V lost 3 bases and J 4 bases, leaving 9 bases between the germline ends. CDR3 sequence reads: CASSFRGSTEAFF. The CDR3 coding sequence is TGTGCCAGCAGCTTTAGGGGCAGCACTGAAGCTTTCTTT.

CDR3 residues: CASSTDAGTGGRVGNYGYTF. Written as DNA, the CDR3 is TGCGCCAGCAGCACTGACGCCGGGACAGGGGGTCGGGTTGGGAACTATGGCTACACCTTC. The chain employs TRBV5-1 and TRBJ1-2, with TRBD1 matching 11 bases. CDR1 is SGHRS and CDR2 is YFSETQ in the germline V gene. V lost 4 bases to trimming and J lost 2 bases; unmatched junction nucleotides: 19. There are 20 residues in the CDR3.

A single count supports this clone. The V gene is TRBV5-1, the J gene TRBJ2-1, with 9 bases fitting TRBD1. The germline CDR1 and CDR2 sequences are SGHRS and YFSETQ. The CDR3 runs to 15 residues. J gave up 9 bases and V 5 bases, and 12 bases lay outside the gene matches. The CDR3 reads CASRSGTGPSSEQFF. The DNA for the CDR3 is TGCGCCAGCAGAAGTGGGACAGGGCCATCGAGTGAGCAGTTCTTC.

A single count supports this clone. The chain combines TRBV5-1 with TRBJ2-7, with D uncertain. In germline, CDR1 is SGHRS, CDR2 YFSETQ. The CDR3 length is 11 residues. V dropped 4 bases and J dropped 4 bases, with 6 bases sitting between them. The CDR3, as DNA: TGCGCCAGCAGCCTTGAGTACGAGCAGTACTTC. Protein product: CASSLEYEQYF.

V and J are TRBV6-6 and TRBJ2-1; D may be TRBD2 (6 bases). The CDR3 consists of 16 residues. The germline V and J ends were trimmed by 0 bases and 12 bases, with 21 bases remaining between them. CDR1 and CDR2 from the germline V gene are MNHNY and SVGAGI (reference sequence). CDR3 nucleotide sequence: TGTGCCAGCAGTTACTCGAACCCTGGGCAGGGAGGAGGGCAGTTCTTC. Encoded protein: CASSYSNPGQGGGQFF.

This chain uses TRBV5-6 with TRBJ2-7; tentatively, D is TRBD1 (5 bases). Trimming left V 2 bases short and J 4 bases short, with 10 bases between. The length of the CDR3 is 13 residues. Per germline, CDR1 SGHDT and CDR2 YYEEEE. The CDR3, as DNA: TGTGCCAGCAGCTTATATAACAGGTACGAGCAGTACTTC. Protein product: CASSLYNRYEQYF.

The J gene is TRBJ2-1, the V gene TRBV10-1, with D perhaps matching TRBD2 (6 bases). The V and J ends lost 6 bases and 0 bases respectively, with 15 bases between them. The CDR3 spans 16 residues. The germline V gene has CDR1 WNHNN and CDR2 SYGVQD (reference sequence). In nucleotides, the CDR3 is TGCGCCAGCAGGTCCTCCGACGGGAGCTCCTACAATGAGCAGTTCTTC. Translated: CASRSSDGSSYNEQFF.